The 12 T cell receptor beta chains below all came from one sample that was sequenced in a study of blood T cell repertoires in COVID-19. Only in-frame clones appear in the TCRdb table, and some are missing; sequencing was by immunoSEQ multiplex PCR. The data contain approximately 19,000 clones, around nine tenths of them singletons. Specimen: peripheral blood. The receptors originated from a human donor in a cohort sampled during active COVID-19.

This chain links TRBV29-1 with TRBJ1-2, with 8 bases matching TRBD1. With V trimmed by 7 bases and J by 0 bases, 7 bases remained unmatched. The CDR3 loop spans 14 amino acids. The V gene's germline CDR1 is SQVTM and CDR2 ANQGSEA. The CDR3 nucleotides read TGCAGCGCTCGGGACAGGCAATCTAACTATGGCTACACCTTC. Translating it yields CSARDRQSNYGYTF.

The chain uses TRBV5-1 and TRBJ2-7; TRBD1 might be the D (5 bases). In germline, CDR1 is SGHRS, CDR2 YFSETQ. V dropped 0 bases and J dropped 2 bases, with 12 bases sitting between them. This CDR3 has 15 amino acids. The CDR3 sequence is CASSLEPTATYEQYF. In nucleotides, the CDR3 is TGCGCCAGCAGCTTGGAGCCGACAGCAACCTACGAGCAGTACTTC.

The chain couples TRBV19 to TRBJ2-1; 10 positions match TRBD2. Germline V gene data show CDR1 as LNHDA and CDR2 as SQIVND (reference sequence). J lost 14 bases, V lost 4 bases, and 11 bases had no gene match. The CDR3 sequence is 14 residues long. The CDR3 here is CASSTERGLAEKFF. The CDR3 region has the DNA TGTGCCAGTAGTACAGAACGCGGACTAGCGGAGAAGTTCTTC.

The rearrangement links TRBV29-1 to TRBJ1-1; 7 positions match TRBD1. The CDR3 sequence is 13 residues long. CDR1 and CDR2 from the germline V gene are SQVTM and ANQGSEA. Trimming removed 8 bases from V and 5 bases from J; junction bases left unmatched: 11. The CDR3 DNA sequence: TGCAGCCCCGTCAGGGGGGCTAGGACTGAAGCTTTCTTT. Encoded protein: CSPVRGARTEAFF.

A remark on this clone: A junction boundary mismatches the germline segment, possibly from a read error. CDR3 region: CASNEGGQINEKLFF. DNA of the CDR3: TGTGCCAGCAATGAAGGAGGACAGATAAATGAAAAACTGTTTTTT. The chain employs TRBV2 and TRBJ1-4; a possible D gene is TRBD1 (6 bases). Germline CDR1 is SNHLY and CDR2 is FYNNEI. The CDR3 runs 15 residues.

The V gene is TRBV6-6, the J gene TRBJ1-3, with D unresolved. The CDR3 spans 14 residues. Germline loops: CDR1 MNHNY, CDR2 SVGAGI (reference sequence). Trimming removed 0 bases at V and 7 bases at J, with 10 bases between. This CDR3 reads CASSYSAVYNTIYF. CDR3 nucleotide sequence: TGTGCCAGCAGTTACTCTGCGGTATACAACACCATATATTTT.

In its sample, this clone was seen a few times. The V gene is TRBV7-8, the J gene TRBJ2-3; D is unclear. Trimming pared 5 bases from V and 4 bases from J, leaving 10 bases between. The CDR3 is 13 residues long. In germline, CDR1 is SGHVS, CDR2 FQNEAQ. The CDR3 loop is CASSRSRPDTQYF. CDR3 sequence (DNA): TGTGCCAGCAGCCGCTCTAGACCAGATACGCAGTATTTT.

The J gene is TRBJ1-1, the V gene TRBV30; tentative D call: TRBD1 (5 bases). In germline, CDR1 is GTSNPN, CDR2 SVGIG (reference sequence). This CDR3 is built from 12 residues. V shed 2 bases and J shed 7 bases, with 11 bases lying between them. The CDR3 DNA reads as TGTGCCTGGAGTCCACTACAGGTTGAAGCTTTCTTT. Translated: CAWSPLQVEAFF.

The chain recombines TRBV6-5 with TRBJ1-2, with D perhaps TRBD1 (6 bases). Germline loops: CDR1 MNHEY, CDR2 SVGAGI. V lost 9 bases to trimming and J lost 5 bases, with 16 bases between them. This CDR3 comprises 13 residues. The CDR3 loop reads CASKTGATYGYTF. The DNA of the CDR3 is TGTGCCAGTAAGACAGGTGCTACGTATGGCTACACCTTC.

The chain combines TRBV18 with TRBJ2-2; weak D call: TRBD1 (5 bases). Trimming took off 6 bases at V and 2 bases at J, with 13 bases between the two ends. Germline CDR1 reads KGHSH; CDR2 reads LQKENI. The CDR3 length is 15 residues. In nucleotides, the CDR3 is TGTGCCAGCTCTTTTCGCCAGGGAAACACCGGGGAGCTGTTTTTT. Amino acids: CASSFRQGNTGELFF. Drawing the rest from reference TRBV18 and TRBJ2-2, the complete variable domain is NAGVMQNPRHLVRRRGQEARLRCSPMKGHSHVYWYRQLPEEGLKFMVYLQKENIIDESGMPKERFSAEFPKEGPSILRIQQVVRGDSAAYFCASSFRQGNTGELFFGEGSRLTVL.

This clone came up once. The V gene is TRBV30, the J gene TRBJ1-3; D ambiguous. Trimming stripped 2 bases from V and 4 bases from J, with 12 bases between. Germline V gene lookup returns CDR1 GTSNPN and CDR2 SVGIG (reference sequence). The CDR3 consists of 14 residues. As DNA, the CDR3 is TGTGCCTGGAGTACGAGCCCGCTAGGAAACACCATATATTTT. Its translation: CAWSTSPLGNTIYF.

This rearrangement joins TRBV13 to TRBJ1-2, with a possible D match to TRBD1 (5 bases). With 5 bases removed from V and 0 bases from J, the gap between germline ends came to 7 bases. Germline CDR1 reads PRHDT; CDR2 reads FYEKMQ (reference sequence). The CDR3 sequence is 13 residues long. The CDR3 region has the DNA TGTGCCAGCAGCATGACAGCTAACTATGGCTACACCTTC. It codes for CASSMTANYGYTF.